These 2 T cell receptor beta chains originate from one sample sequenced in a study of molecular identifiers for immune sequencing clone quantification. MiXCR, applied by TCRdb to the PCR reads, yields one record per CDR3 protein. The sample lists about half a million distinct CDR3 sequences, 20% to 25% occurring once. The sequencing sample was made of naive CD8+ T cells from blood, with Jurkat cell RNA spiked in. The subset is: FACS-sorted CD8+CD4-CCR7+CD45RA+ naive T cells. Receptor source: a human donor in good health. Some libraries in this study had Jurkat cell RNA spiked in.

This clonotype occurred many times. V usage is TRBV7-9 and J usage is TRBJ1-1; D remains unclear. The CDR3 covers 13 residues. CDR1 SEHNR and CDR2 FQNEAQ come from the germline V gene (reference sequence). V was shortened by 3 bases and J by 7 bases, with 12 bases between the two germline ends. The CDR3 loop is CASSLEGMGEAFF. CDR3 nucleotide sequence: TGTGCCAGCAGCTTGGAAGGGATGGGTGAAGCTTTCTTT.

To note about this clonotype: A much larger clone sits a single nucleotide away, making a read error possible. The chain couples TRBV20-1 to TRBJ2-7; D may match TRBD1 or TRBD2 (5 bases each). The CDR3 spans 15 residues. V gave up 0 bases and J gave up 0 bases, with 12 bases separating them. Germline V gives CDR1 DFQATT, CDR2 SNEGSKA (reference sequence). The CDR3, as DNA: TGCAGTGCTAGAGACTCCGGGGCACCCTCCTACGAGCAGTACTTC. Protein sequence: CSARDSGAPSYEQYF.